The T cell receptor (beta chain) described here comes from a study of OX40 agonist ivuxolimab in advanced cancers. CDR1 and CDR2 from the germline V gene are SGHDN and FVKESK. After removal of 4 bases from V and 3 bases from J, the junction contained 3 bases not matched to a gene. The CDR3 spans 15 residues. On this clone itself: No antigen is known for it.

Exclusion applied to patients with autoimmune disease history or systemic immunosuppression. The assay was immunoSEQ multiplex PCR, and TCRdb's table has in-frame clones only and misses some. This repertoire shows approximately 82,000 clones, approximately 87% found once; its top ten account for about 0.8%. General observations from the study: Clones of CD4+ and CD8+ blood T cells grew by week 6 at doses of 0.1 to 3.0 mg/kg.

Sequences were derived from CD4+ or CD8+ T cells sorted from blood, sampled in a trial of the OX40 agonist ivuxolimab. The TCR was taken from an adult with an advanced solid tumor such as melanoma, head and neck, liver or kidney cancer. The V call is TRBV14, the J call TRBJ1-4; 9 bases fit TRBD1. The DNA for the CDR3 is TGTGCCAGCAGCCGAGGGACAGGGCCTAATGAAAAACTGTTTTTT. This encodes CASSRGTGPNEKLFF. Using reference TRBV14 and TRBJ1-4 for the parts outside the CDR3, the full variable domain is EAGVTQFPSHSVIEKGQTVTLRCDPISGHDNLYWYRRVMGKEIKFLLHFVKESKQDESGMPNNRFLAERTGGTYSTLKVQPAELEDSGVYFCASSRGTGPNEKLFFGSGTQLSVL.